What follows are 3 T cell receptor beta chains derived from one specimen sequenced in a study of OX40 agonist ivuxolimab in advanced cancers. Data came from immunoSEQ multiplex PCR; TCRdb stores just in-frame clones and leaves some out. Of around 37,000 clones in the sample, 80% to 90% were seen once. The source was CD4+ or CD8+ T cells sorted from blood, collected in a trial of the OX40 agonist ivuxolimab. The receptor source for this set is an adult with an advanced solid tumor such as melanoma, head and neck, liver or kidney cancer.

This clone was seen a handful of times. The chain employs TRBV9 and TRBJ1-1; D is possibly TRBD1 (6 bases). Germline lookup yields CDR1 SGDLS and CDR2 YYNGEE. V shed 4 bases and J shed 3 bases, with 10 bases lying between them. This CDR3 is built from 13 residues. Here the CDR3 DNA reads TGTGCCAGCAGCCCACGGACAGACACTGAAGCTTTCTTT. Its protein is CASSPRTDTEAFF.

This clone was observed a few times. The chain is built from TRBV21-1 and TRBJ1-4. TRBV21-1 has pseudogene status. The CDR3 sequence is 12 residues long. Here the CDR3 DNA reads TGTGCCAGCAGCAACATCTGGGAAAAACTGTTTTTT. It translates to CASSNIWEKLFF.

The chain recombines TRBV18 with TRBJ2-1; D is undetermined. This CDR3 spans 17 amino acids. Germline-derived CDR1 and CDR2 are KGHSH and LQKENI. V was clipped by 0 bases and J by 1 base, with 13 bases between them. CDR3 nucleotides: TGTGCCAGCTCACCACCAGTTGGACGGCGTTCCTACAATGAGCAGTTCTTC. It is translated as CASSPPVGRRSYNEQFF.